What follows are 8 T cell receptor beta chains derived from one specimen sequenced in a study of control samples from healthy donors and cancer patients. TCRdb's table, derived via immunoSEQ multiplex PCR, lists solely in-frame clones and lacks some. The sample holds 170,000 or so clones; around 90% are singletons and the top ten take roughly 1.5%. The specimen was blood. The receptors were sampled from a woman aged 50 to 65 in good health.

The chain uses TRBV18 and TRBJ1-3; 7 bases are a match to TRBD1. V dropped 6 bases and J dropped 0; count of bases not matched to a gene: 8. Germline lookup yields CDR1 KGHSH and CDR2 LQKENI. This CDR3 is 16 amino acids long. The CDR3 nucleotides are TGTGCCAGCTCGCTGACAGGGCCCTCCTCTGGAAACACCATATATTTT. Its translation is CASSLTGPSSGNTIYF.

The chain joins TRBV28 to TRBJ2-7; the D is unclear. This CDR3 comprises 13 residues. Between the trimmed V and J ends, which lost 2 bases and 2 bases, there was a span of 7 bases. Germline CDR1 is MDHEN and CDR2 is SYDVKM. The CDR3 nucleotides are TGTGCCAGCAGTTTAGGGCTTGCCTACGAGCAGTACTTC. As protein: CASSLGLAYEQYF. The entire variable domain, with the rest obtained from reference TRBV28 and TRBJ2-7, is as follows: DVKVTQSSRYLVKRTGEKVFLECVQDMDHENMFWYRQDPGLGLRLIYFSYDVKMKEKGDIPEGYSVSREKKERFSLILESASTNQTSMYLCASSLGLAYEQYFGPGTRLTVT.

This chain links TRBV9 with TRBJ1-2, with D perhaps matching TRBD1 (5 bases). Germline loops: CDR1 SGDLS, CDR2 YYNGEE. CDR3 size: 14 residues. Trimming shortened V by 3 bases and J by 0 bases, and 9 bases separated the two germline ends. The DNA of the CDR3 is TGTGCCAGCAGCGCCCCGACAGCTAACTATGGCTACACCTTC. Residues: CASSAPTANYGYTF.

V usage is TRBV18 and J usage is TRBJ1-5; a possible D gene is TRBD1 (5 bases). The CDR3 spans 15 residues. Deletions cut 0 bases from V and 4 bases from J, with 10 bases between. Germline V lookup: CDR1 KGHSH, CDR2 LQKENI. The CDR3 protein is CASSPPGLRNQPQHF. The CDR3, as DNA: TGTGCCAGCTCACCACCGGGACTCAGGAATCAGCCCCAGCATTTT.

The CDR3 here is CASSLQGVGTYLYEQYF. Here the CDR3 DNA reads TGCGCCAGCAGTCTACAGGGTGTAGGGACCTACCTCTACGAGCAGTACTTC. The J gene is TRBJ2-7, the V gene TRBV23-1, with D possibly being TRBD1 (6 bases). TRBV23-1 falls under the ORF class, with uncertain function. The CDR3 is 17 residues long. The V end was cut by 4 bases, the J end by 3 bases, with 22 bases between.

In nucleotides, the CDR3 is TGCGCCAGCAGCCAAGGGCTAGCCGAAGAGACCCAGTACTTC. This codes for CASSQGLAEETQYF. This chain links TRBV4-3 with TRBJ2-5; D is perhaps TRBD2 (5 bases). Germline lookup yields CDR1 LGHNA and CDR2 YSLEER. The CDR3 loop spans 14 amino acids. V was pared by 1 base and J by 3 bases, with 9 bases between.

The genes are TRBV19 and TRBJ2-7; 11 bases line up with TRBD1. CDR1 is LNHDA and CDR2 is SQIVND in the germline V gene (reference sequence). The CDR3 is 13 residues long. V gave up 8 bases and J gave up 0 bases; unmatched junction bases: 0. CDR3 DNA: TGTGCCAGTGGGACAGGGGGCTCCTACGAGCAGTACTTC. It yields the protein CASGTGGSYEQYF.

On this clone itself: Other DNA sequences within the sample encode an identical CDR3. V is TRBV5-1 and J is TRBJ2-3, with unresolved D. CDR1 and CDR2 (germline): SGHRS, YFSETQ. There are 14 residues in the CDR3. Trimming removed 0 bases at V and 0 bases at J, with 5 bases between. The DNA of the CDR3 is TGCGCCAGCAGCTTGGGCACTAGCACAGATACGCAGTATTTT. It is translated as CASSLGTSTDTQYF.